Listed here are 24 T cell receptor beta chains from one sample, sequenced in a study of T-cell memory formation after mild COVID-19. MiXCR, applied by TCRdb to the 5' RACE reads, yields one record per CDR3 protein. The sample shows just under 550,000 distinct CDR3 sequences, 20% of them seen only once. Sequencing input: PBMCs or a T cell subset sorted from them (not recorded which). The receptors derive from an adult woman who had mild COVID-19 (a few samples of this study predate the infection). Cell type and time point are not known.

This clonotype was detected a few times. The V gene is TRBV3-1, the J gene TRBJ2-5, with 7 bases that match TRBD2. After removal of 2 bases from V and 2 bases from J, the junction contained 8 bases not matched to a gene. CDR3 size: 16 residues. Germline assignment: CDR1 LGHDT and CDR2 YNNKEL (reference sequence). This CDR3 reads CASSQRHSGLQETQYF. Written as DNA, the CDR3 is TGTGCCAGCAGCCAAAGGCATAGCGGGTTGCAAGAGACCCAGTACTTC.

This clonotype was observed a handful of times. The J gene is TRBJ2-7, the V gene TRBV5-1; no clear D gene. V lost 0 bases and J lost 0, with 10 bases in between. Germline CDR1 is SGHRS and CDR2 is YFSETQ. The CDR3 is made up of 15 amino acids. The CDR3 loop is CASSLGWQTSYEQYF. The CDR3 DNA sequence: TGCGCCAGCAGCTTGGGGTGGCAGACCTCCTACGAGCAGTACTTC.

The table lists this clonotype with a few counts. The chain employs TRBV18 and TRBJ1-1; D unclear. CDR1 is KGHSH and CDR2 is LQKENI in the germline V gene. This CDR3 region has 13 residues. Trimming cost V 2 bases and J 3 bases, with 7 bases left between them. This CDR3 is CASSPRQDTEAFF. In nucleotides, the CDR3 is TGTGCCAGCTCACCAAGGCAGGACACTGAAGCTTTCTTT.

This clonotype was observed a handful of times. The chain employs TRBV10-3 and TRBJ2-3; D possibly corresponds to TRBD1 (6 bases). CDR1 and CDR2 from the germline V gene are ENHRY and SYGVKD. Trimming shortened V by 2 bases and J by 1 base, and 13 bases separated the two germline ends. CDR3 length: 16 amino acids. CDR3 amino acids: CAISEPGQGRTDTQYF. The CDR3 DNA reads TGTGCCATCAGTGAGCCGGGACAAGGACGCACAGATACGCAGTATTTT.

This clonotype was detected a few times. V gene TRBV2 combines with J gene TRBJ2-2, with 11 positions matching TRBD1. Germline CDR1 reads SNHLY; CDR2 reads FYNNEI. With V trimmed by 9 bases and J by 7 bases, 4 bases remained unmatched. The CDR3 loop spans 13 amino acids. In nucleotides, the CDR3 is TGTGCCAGAGGACAGGGGGCTAGCGGGGAGCTGTTTTTT. Translation gives CARGQGASGELFF.

This clonotype was counted many times. CDR3 DNA sequence: TGTGCCAGCAGCTTGGGGACATCCAACACTGAAGCTTTCTTT. This sequence encodes CASSLGTSNTEAFF. This chain uses TRBV7-8 with TRBJ1-1; D may be TRBD1 (6 bases). The germline V gene has CDR1 SGHVS and CDR2 FQNEAQ. This CDR3 spans 14 amino acids. With 3 bases removed from V and 2 bases from J, the gap between germline ends came to 10 bases.

The V call is TRBV20-1, the J call TRBJ2-3; D perhaps matches TRBD2 (5 bases). Between the trimmed V and J ends, which lost 5 bases and 4 bases, there was a span of 13 bases. The length of the CDR3 is 13 residues. Germline values: CDR1 DFQATT, CDR2 SNEGSKA (reference sequence). In nucleotides, the CDR3 is TGCAGTGCTCGGAGGAGGACGCCAGATACGCAGTATTTT. Protein sequence: CSARRRTPDTQYF.

This rearrangement joins TRBV5-1 to TRBJ1-1; no firm D call. The ends were cut back, 0 bases at V and 0 bases at J, with 15 bases in the middle. Germline V gene lookup returns CDR1 SGHRS and CDR2 YFSETQ. CDR3 length: 17 amino acids. CDR3 in DNA: TGCGCCAGCAGCTTGGAAGGGTCTCCCCGGCTGAACACTGAAGCTTTCTTT. Amino acids: CASSLEGSPRLNTEAFF.

The CDR3 sequence is CASSSILGQPPENTEAFF. CDR3 nucleotide sequence: TGTGCCAGCAGCTCGATTCTCGGACAGCCGCCCGAGAACACTGAAGCTTTCTTT. The chain carries TRBV7-9 and TRBJ1-1; D possibly corresponds to TRBD1 (6 bases). Germline V lookup: CDR1 SEHNR, CDR2 FQNEAQ (reference sequence). The CDR3 spans 18 residues. V shed 4 bases and J shed 1 base, with 22 bases lying between them. Complete variable domain (other parts from reference TRBV7-9 and TRBJ1-1): DTGVSQNPRHKITKRGQNVTFRCDPISEHNRLYWYRQTLGQGPEFLTYFQNEAQLEKSRLLSDRFSAERPKGSFSTLEIQRTEQGDSAMYLCASSSILGQPPENTEAFFGQGTRLTVV.

V usage is TRBV18 and J usage is TRBJ2-1, with 7 bases that match TRBD2. J was trimmed by 7 bases and V by 0 bases; bases with no gene match: 3. Per germline, CDR1 KGHSH and CDR2 LQKENI. This CDR3 has 14 amino acids. This chain's CDR3 is CASSPPTGGNEQFF. The DNA of the CDR3 is TGTGCCAGCTCACCACCTACCGGGGGGAATGAGCAGTTCTTC.

The chain joins TRBV12-3 or TRBV12-4 to TRBJ2-1; maybe TRBD1 (6 bases). The ends were cut back, 4 bases at V and 7 bases at J, with 14 bases in the middle. CDR3 size: 14 residues. Here the CDR3 reads CASSWESGENEQFF. DNA of the CDR3: TGTGCCAGCAGTTGGGAATCAGGGGAGAATGAGCAGTTCTTC.

V usage is TRBV7-6 and J usage is TRBJ2-2; D unclear. From germline, CDR1 is SGHVS and CDR2 FNYEAQ. V shed 8 bases and J shed 4 bases, with 8 bases lying between them. The length of the CDR3 is 12 residues. CDR3 DNA sequence: TGTGCCAGCGGCGACGGCACCGGGGAGCTGTTTTTT. Translation gives CASGDGTGELFF.

In this sample, this clonotype turned up a few times. The V gene is TRBV4-3, the J gene TRBJ2-1, with D unclear. The CDR3 is 15 amino acids. Germline V gene data show CDR1 as LGHNA and CDR2 as YSLEER. V was trimmed by 0 bases and J by 4 bases, leaving 10 bases between them. The CDR3 here is CASSQDSPRYNEQFF. The CDR3 bases are TGCGCCAGCAGCCAAGATTCGCCGAGATACAATGAGCAGTTCTTC.

The chain recombines TRBV15 with TRBJ1-1; D remains ambiguous. The ends were cut back, 0 bases at V and 0 bases at J, with 17 bases in the middle. Germline-derived CDR1 and CDR2 are LNHNV and YYDKDF (reference sequence). This CDR3 has 18 residues. The CDR3 DNA is TGTGCCACCAGCAGAGAGGTGTTCAGGAGACTCATGAACACTGAAGCTTTCTTT. Translated, it gives CATSREVFRRLMNTEAFF.

This clonotype appeared a few times. V and J are TRBV12-3 or TRBV12-4 and TRBJ2-7; perhaps TRBD1 as D (5 bases). The CDR3 loop spans 16 amino acids. Between the trimmed V and J ends, which lost 3 bases and 0 bases, there was a span of 15 bases. Written as DNA, the CDR3 is TGTGCCAGCAGTTTTCTCGCTTGGGGCGGCTCCTACGAGCAGTACTTC. Translated: CASSFLAWGGSYEQYF.

This clonotype was counted a few times. This chain joins TRBV19 and TRBJ2-7; the D gene is possibly TRBD2 (6 bases). CDR1 is LNHDA and CDR2 is SQIVND in the germline V gene (reference sequence). V was shortened by 0 bases and J by 0 bases, with 12 bases between the two germline ends. The CDR3 runs to 16 residues. CDR3 residues: CASSIDPAGGSYEQYF. In nucleotides, the CDR3 is TGTGCCAGTAGTATAGATCCAGCGGGCGGCTCCTACGAGCAGTACTTC.

This chain joins TRBV7-2 and TRBJ2-1, with 7 bases aligning to TRBD2. CDR1 and CDR2 (germline): SGHTA, FQGNSA. CDR3 size: 14 residues. Losses at the gene ends were 1 base for V and 7 bases for J; bases not matched to a gene: 4. CDR3 bases: TGTGCCAGCAGCTTAGTTGCGGGAGTAAATGAGCAGTTCTTC. Its protein product is CASSLVAGVNEQFF. Filled out from reference TRBV7-2 and TRBJ2-1, the complete variable domain reads GAGVSQSPSNKVTEKGKDVELRCDPISGHTALYWYRQSLGQGLEFLIYFQGNSAPDKSGLPSDRFSAERTGGSVSTLTIQRTQQEDSAVYLCASSLVAGVNEQFFGPGTRLTVL.

This clonotype has a handful of counts. This sequence joins TRBV20-1 and TRBJ1-5, with TRBD1 matching over 10 bases. This CDR3 spans 15 amino acids. V was pared by 6 bases and J by 1 base, with 6 bases of the junction left unmatched. Germline V gives CDR1 DFQATT, CDR2 SNEGSKA (reference sequence). This CDR3 reads CSARQGAESNQPQHF. The CDR3 DNA reads as TGCAGTGCGCGACAGGGGGCTGAAAGCAATCAGCCCCAGCATTTT.

The chain links TRBV21-1 to TRBJ2-1; the D call TRBD1 from the table was never checked on the DNA. TRBV21-1 is recorded as a pseudogene. The CDR3 runs 15 residues. The CDR3 protein is CASSNFDRGRNWQFF. CDR3 DNA sequence: TGTGCCAGCAGCAATTTCGACAGGGGGCGCAACTGGCAGTTCTTC.

This chain uses TRBV24-1 with TRBJ1-5; D is perhaps TRBD1 (6 bases). The CDR3 consists of 15 residues. Germline loops: CDR1 KGHDR, CDR2 SFDVKD. V lost 4 bases and J 0 bases, leaving 9 bases between the germline ends. The CDR3 region is CATSEGANSNQPQHF. CDR3 nucleotide sequence: TGTGCCACCAGTGAGGGGGCGAATAGCAATCAGCCCCAGCATTTT.

This clonotype was observed once. The chain has TRBV2 and TRBJ1-2, with D maybe TRBD1 (5 bases). The length of the CDR3 is 13 residues. The V end lost 5 bases, the J end lost 4 bases, and 11 bases lay between the germline ends. The germline gives CDR1 SNHLY, CDR2 FYNNEI. This CDR3 reads CASSKGASYGYTF. The CDR3 bases are TGTGCCAGCAGTAAAGGGGCTTCCTATGGCTACACCTTC.

The chain joins TRBV5-1 to TRBJ1-1, with TRBD1 matching over 9 bases. Germline V lookup: CDR1 SGHRS, CDR2 YFSETQ. The V segment lost 4 bases and the J segment 1 base; nucleotides outside the gene matches: 5. This CDR3 has 15 residues. CDR3 sequence reads: CASSAYRGQNTEAFF. CDR3 coding DNA: TGCGCCAGCAGCGCATACAGGGGGCAGAACACTGAAGCTTTCTTT.

This chain uses TRBV4-1 with TRBJ1-1; 9 nucleotides agree with TRBD1. Germline V gene data show CDR1 as MGHRA and CDR2 as YSYEKL. The trim removed 4 bases at V and 4 bases at J, leaving 4 bases unmatched. The CDR3 totals 14 residues. Here the CDR3 DNA reads TGCGCCAGCAGCCTGGGACAGGGAGTCACTGAAGCTTTCTTT. Protein product: CASSLGQGVTEAFF.

The V and J genes are TRBV4-2 and TRBJ2-1; weak D call: TRBD2 (6 bases). V was trimmed by 4 bases and J by 10 bases, leaving 17 bases between them. Germline V lookup: CDR1 LGHNA, CDR2 YNFKEQ. The CDR3 spans 14 residues. CDR3 nucleotides: TGTGCCAGCAGCCCTGAACCTACGGACTACGAGCAGTTCTTC. Translation gives CASSPEPTDYEQFF.